This is a list of T cell receptor beta chains from one sample in a study of blood T cell repertoires in COVID-19. Method: immunoSEQ multiplex PCR; TCRdb's copy keeps in-frame clones and lacks some. The repertoire holds 200,000 to 300,000 clones, with around 86% as singletons. The sample consisted of peripheral blood. The receptors here all came from a woman younger than 45 who had recovered from COVID-19. CDR3s include the opening cysteine and the closing phenylalanine or tryptophan. The order of the fields is D gene, J gene, V gene, clone size, CDR3 DNA, CDR3 protein. A D gene is named only where the DNA matches it firmly. The size of a clone is reported for some rows only, either as once, few or many, or as a class for expanded clones.

>-|TRBJ1-2|TRBV2|-
TGTGCCAGCACCCGGGACACCACCTACCACCTAGGCTACACCTTC
CASTRDTTYHLGYTF
>TRBD2|TRBJ2-7|TRBV9|once
TGTGCCAGCAGCGTAGGTAGCGGGGAGACCTACGAGCAGTACTTC
CASSVGSGETYEQYF
>TRBD1|TRBJ2-7|TRBV2|-
TGTGCCAGCACCCAGCTGGACAGGTCGGAGACCGAGCAGTACTTC
CASTQLDRSETEQYF
>TRBD1|TRBJ2-7|TRBV3-1/TRBV3-2|once
TGTGCCAGCAGCTCAATAACAGGGGGCTCGACCCCTCTCTACGAGCAGTACTTC
CASSSITGGSTPLYEQYF
>-|TRBJ1-5|TRBV1|-
TGCACCAGCAGCCAAGTGGCTCAGCCGGGGAATCAGCCCCAGCATTTT
CTSSQVAQPGNQPQHF
>TRBD1|TRBJ1-1|TRBV9|-
TGTGCCAGCAGCGTAGGACAGGGGGTAACTGAAGCTTTCTTT
CASSVGQGVTEAFF
>-|TRBJ2-7|TRBV6-1|-
TGTGCCAGCAGTGAAGGACAGGCCTACGAGCAGTACTTC
CASSEGQAYEQYF
>TRBD1|TRBJ1-5|TRBV13|-
TGTGCCAGCAGCTTGGACAGGGAAGGGCCCCAGCATTTT
CASSLDREGPQHF
>TRBD2|TRBJ2-3|TRBV3-1/TRBV3-2|-
TGTGCCAGCAGCCAAGATATGGGACTAGCGGGGGGAACAGGGGATACGCAGTATTTT
CASSQDMGLAGGTGDTQYF
>TRBD1|TRBJ2-2|TRBV2|-
TGTGCCAGCAGGGGACAGCTCCGTTGGCTGTTTTTT
CASRGQLRWLFF
>-|TRBJ1-2|TRBV30|-
TGTGCCTGGAGTGTGGGCCGAGGCTACACCTTC
CAWSVGRGYTF
>TRBD1|TRBJ1-6|TRBV11-2|-
TGTGCCAGCAGCTTACCACAGGGGGTAGGCTCACCCCTCCACTTT
CASSLPQGVGSPLHF
>TRBD2|TRBJ2-7|TRBV9|-
TGTGCCAGCAGCGTACTAGCGGACTCCTACGAGCAGTACTTC
CASSVLADSYEQYF
>TRBD2|TRBJ2-7|TRBV6-1|-
TGTGCCAGCAGTGCGTTGGGCGGGGGGCCCGGGTCCTACGAGCAGTACTTC
CASSALGGGPGSYEQYF
>TRBD1|TRBJ2-6|TRBV18|-
TGTGCCAGCTCACCACTTATGACAGGGGGCGCGTGGGCCAACGTCCTGACTTTC
CASSPLMTGGAWANVLTF
>TRBD1|TRBJ1-1|TRBV27|once
TGTGCCAGCAGTTCCCACAGGGGAGCTGAAGCTTTCTTT
CASSSHRGAEAFF
>TRBD1|TRBJ1-2|TRBV12-3/TRBV12-4|-
TGTGCCAGCAGTTTTGGACAGGGCGGCTACACCTTC
CASSFGQGGYTF
>TRBD1|TRBJ2-6|TRBV7-6|-
TGTGCCAGCAGCTTTGGGACAGGGGGCTTTGGGGCCAACGTCCTGACTTTC
CASSFGTGGFGANVLTF
>-|TRBJ2-7|TRBV5-6|-
TGTGCCAGCAGCGGAGGGCGAGGGTACGAGCAGTACTTC
CASSGGRGYEQYF
>-|TRBJ2-7|TRBV25-1|-
TGTGCCAGCAGTGTTTACAGGGCTAGGACGGACGAGCAGTACTTC
CASSVYRARTDEQYF
>TRBD1|TRBJ1-2|TRBV19|-
TGTGCCAGTAGTTTTAACACCGGGACAGCTAACTATGGCTACACCTTC
CASSFNTGTANYGYTF
>-|TRBJ1-1|TRBV4-3|once
TGCGCCAGCAGCCAAGGAGGCACCCTTGAAGCTTTCTTT
CASSQGGTLEAFF
>-|TRBJ1-4|TRBV7-2|-
TGTGCCAGCAGCTTAGTGCCGACTAGGCGCGAAAAACTGTTTTTT
CASSLVPTRREKLFF
>-|TRBJ2-5|TRBV7-9|-
TGTGCCAGCCTCCAAGGGGGTCTCTCTTACACGGAGACCCAGTACTTC
CASLQGGLSYTETQYF
>-|TRBJ2-5|TRBV3-1/TRBV3-2|-
TGTGCCAGCAGCCAAAATACGGGGGGCTGGGAGACCCAGTACTTC
CASSQNTGGWETQYF
>-|TRBJ2-7|TRBV11-2|-
TGTGCCAGCAGCTTAGCTGAGACATACACCTACGAGCAGTACTTC
CASSLAETYTYEQYF
>-|TRBJ1-2|TRBV4-2|-
TGTGCCAGCAGCGAAAGCCAGGGAGGTCGTGGCTACACCTTC
CASSESQGGRGYTF
>TRBD1|TRBJ1-1|TRBV9|-
TGTGCCAGCAGCGTAGTCTCTGGACAGGGGGAAAAAGAAGCTTTCTTT
CASSVVSGQGEKEAFF
>TRBD2|TRBJ2-5|TRBV5-1|-
TGCGCCAGCAGCCAGGGGACTAGCGGGGGACAAGAGACCCAGTACTTC
CASSQGTSGGQETQYF
>TRBD2|TRBJ2-2|TRBV7-2|-
TGTGCCATGCCAGAGCAGCGGGGGGACCCGAACACCGGGGAGCTGTTTTTT
CAMPEQRGDPNTGELFF
>-|TRBJ2-5|TRBV9|-
TGTGCCAGCAGCCCGGGACTGAAAGAGACCCAGTACTTC
CASSPGLKETQYF
>-|TRBJ2-7|TRBV12-3/TRBV12-4|-
TGTGCCAGCAGTTTAGGTAGGAGAGAGCAGTACTTC
CASSLGRREQYF
>TRBD2|TRBJ2-1|TRBV3-1/TRBV3-2|once
TGTGCCAGCAGCCAAATCGAACTAGCGGGATACAATGAGCAGTTCTTC
CASSQIELAGYNEQFF
>TRBD2|TRBJ2-7|TRBV6-4|-
TGTGCCAGCAGTGTGCGGGGGGATCCCTACGAGCAGTACTTC
CASSVRGDPYEQYF
>-|TRBJ1-1|TRBV3-1/TRBV3-2|-
TGTGCCAGCAGCCAAGTAGGAGGGGTGAACACTGAAGCTTTCTTT
CASSQVGGVNTEAFF
>-|TRBJ1-1|TRBV7-3|few
TGTGCCAGCAGCTTAACACAGGCCATGAACACTGAAGCTTTCTTT
CASSLTQAMNTEAFF
>TRBD1|TRBJ1-1|TRBV5-1|-
TGCGCCAGCAGCTTGGGGACAGGGGACACTGAAGCTTTCTTT
CASSLGTGDTEAFF
>-|TRBJ2-6|TRBV7-6|-
TGTGCCAGCAGCAGAGACAGAGACTCTGGGGCCAACGTCCTGACTTTC
CASSRDRDSGANVLTF
>TRBD1|TRBJ2-2|TRBV5-5|-
TGTGCCAGCAGCCCCTGGGGACAGCCGACCGGGGAGCTGTTTTTT
CASSPWGQPTGELFF
>TRBD1|TRBJ2-6|TRBV10-2|-
TGCGCCAGCAGTTGGGACAGGGGCCACTCTGGGGCCAACGTCCTGACTTTC
CASSWDRGHSGANVLTF
>TRBD1|TRBJ1-4|TRBV2|-
TGTGCCAGCAGTTGGGATCGGACAGGGGGCGCGTATAATGAAAAACTGTTTTTT
CASSWDRTGGAYNEKLFF
>-|TRBJ2-2|TRBV5-4|-
TGTGCCAGCAACCTCGACAAAAACACCGGGGAGCTGTTTTTT
CASNLDKNTGELFF
>-|TRBJ2-2|TRBV11-3|-
TGTGCCAGCAGCTTAGCCGGGACACACAACACCGGGGAGCTGTTTTTT
CASSLAGTHNTGELFF
>TRBD2|TRBJ2-1|TRBV7-4|once
TGTGCCAGCAGCTTTTTGGGACTAGCGGGTCCTCATAGAGCCAATGAGCAGTTCTTC
CASSFLGLAGPHRANEQFF
>TRBD1|TRBJ2-7|TRBV12-3/TRBV12-4|few
TGTGCCAGCAGTGGGGACAGGGCGTACGAGCAGTACTTC
CASSGDRAYEQYF
>TRBD1|TRBJ2-5|TRBV2|-
TGTGCCAGCAGTGAAAGACAGGGAGAGACCCAGTACTTC
CASSERQGETQYF
>-|TRBJ2-2|TRBV10-3|-
TGTGCCATCAGTGACCGGCGGAAGAACACCGGGGAGCTGTTTTTT
CAISDRRKNTGELFF
>-|TRBJ1-1|TRBV2|-
TGTGCCAGCAGTGAAGTCCAGGGGCCATCCACTGAAGCTTTCTTT
CASSEVQGPSTEAFF
>TRBD1|TRBJ2-7|TRBV5-4|-
TGTGCCAGCAGCTTGCCTCCCGGACAGGGAAGTTCCTACGAGCAGTACTTC
CASSLPPGQGSSYEQYF
>-|TRBJ2-1|TRBV5-4|-
TGTGCCAGCAGCCCCAGGGTACAGGGAACTTACAATGAGCAGTTCTTC
CASSPRVQGTYNEQFF